These 20 T cell receptor beta chains came from one sample sequenced in a study of T cell responses to AZD1222 COVID-19 vaccine. Data came from immunoSEQ multiplex PCR; TCRdb stores just in-frame clones and leaves some out. The data show some 150,000 clones, 88% seen once. Sequencing used peripheral blood, obtained on day 0 of AZD1222 vaccination. The receptors here all came from an adult in good health.

J is TRBJ2-7 and V is TRBV5-1, with 8 bases that match TRBD1. The V and J ends lost 0 bases and 7 bases, in that order; junction bases with no gene match: 9. The germline V gene has CDR1 SGHRS and CDR2 YFSETQ. The CDR3 is 15 residues long. CDR3 residues: CASSLGSDRVGEQYF. CDR3 sequence (DNA): TGCGCCAGCAGCTTGGGCTCGGACAGGGTGGGGGAGCAGTACTTC.

This clone was detected a few times. The chain is built from TRBV18 and TRBJ2-3, with D unresolved. Per the germline V gene, CDR1 is KGHSH and CDR2 is LQKENI. The CDR3 totals 15 residues. The ends were cut back, 3 bases at V and 5 bases at J, with 15 bases in the middle. The CDR3 bases are TGTGCCAGCTCACCGCCTGGATCGCGAGGAGATACGCAGTATTTT. This codes for CASSPPGSRGDTQYF. The full variable domain, in which reference TRBV18 and TRBJ2-3 provide the parts outside the CDR3, is NAGVMQNPRHLVRRRGQEARLRCSPMKGHSHVYWYRQLPEEGLKFMVYLQKENIIDESGMPKERFSAEFPKEGPSILRIQQVVRGDSAAYFCASSPPGSRGDTQYFGPGTRLTVL.

A word on this clone: One end of the junction is discordant with germline, which a read error may explain. The chain has TRBV15 and TRBJ2-7, with 10 bases identical to TRBD1. Germline V CDR1 and CDR2: LNHNV, YYDKDF (reference sequence). The CDR3 extends over 14 amino acids. Written as DNA, the CDR3 is TGTGCCACCAGCGGAGACAGGGGGCCCTACGAGCAGTACTTC. It yields the protein CATSGDRGPYEQYF.

This chain uses TRBV28 with TRBJ2-7, with D perhaps TRBD1 (6 bases). The germline gives CDR1 MDHEN, CDR2 SYDVKM. This CDR3 contains 13 residues. The germline V and J ends were trimmed by 3 bases and 6 bases, with 12 bases remaining between them. Written as DNA, the CDR3 is TGTGCCAGCAGTTTGACACAGGGTTCCGAGCAGTACTTC. Translation gives CASSLTQGSEQYF.

The gene calls are TRBV7-3 and TRBJ2-5, with 9 bases that match TRBD2. Per germline, CDR1 SGHTA and CDR2 FQGTGA. The CDR3 sequence is 15 residues long. The V segment lost 3 bases and the J segment 4 bases; nucleotides outside the gene matches: 6. The CDR3 protein is CASSLQAGGPETQYF. As DNA, the CDR3 is TGTGCCAGCAGCTTGCAAGCGGGGGGCCCAGAGACCCAGTACTTC.

The chain joins TRBV7-9 to TRBJ2-7; 7 bases line up with TRBD1. V gave up 8 bases and J gave up 4 bases; unmatched junction bases: 8. The length of the CDR3 is 13 residues. Germline CDR1 and CDR2: SEHNR and FQNEAQ (reference sequence). The DNA for the CDR3 is TGTGCCAGCGCGAGACAGGGAACTTACGAGCAGTACTTC. Translation gives CASARQGTYEQYF.

V usage is TRBV7-2 and J usage is TRBJ2-5; 7 nucleotides agree with TRBD1. Germline V gene lookup returns CDR1 SGHTA and CDR2 FQGNSA. CDR3 size: 13 residues. With V trimmed by 6 bases and J by 1 base, 2 bases remained unmatched. The CDR3 DNA reads TGTGCCAGCAGTGGGACAGCCCAAGAGACCCAGTACTTC. It translates to CASSGTAQETQYF. The variable domain in full, completed from reference TRBV7-2 and TRBJ2-5, reads GAGVSQSPSNKVTEKGKDVELRCDPISGHTALYWYRQSLGQGLEFLIYFQGNSAPDKSGLPSDRFSAERTGGSVSTLTIQRTQQEDSAVYLCASSGTAQETQYFGPGTRLLVL.

This clone was observed once. V usage is TRBV5-4 and J usage is TRBJ2-1; TRBD2 matches at 11 bases. The CDR3 has 16 residues. V dropped 3 bases and J dropped 8; count of bases not matched to a gene: 10. The germline V gene has CDR1 SGHNT and CDR2 YYREEE (reference sequence). The DNA of the CDR3 is TGTGCCAGCAGCTCAAAACTAGCGGGGGATGAAGATGAGCAGTTCTTC. The encoded protein is CASSSKLAGDEDEQFF.

This chain connects TRBV19 to TRBJ2-1; 7 bases align to TRBD1. Germline-derived CDR1 and CDR2 are LNHDA and SQIVND (reference sequence). The CDR3 length is 14 residues. J was trimmed by 9 bases and V by 5 bases; bases with no gene match: 10. In DNA, the CDR3 is TGTGCCAGTAGTTTGACAGGGTATTCGGGTGAGCAGTTCTTC. Its protein product is CASSLTGYSGEQFF. The full variable domain, its missing parts supplied by reference TRBV19 and TRBJ2-1, is DGGITQSPKYLFRKEGQNVTLSCEQNLNHDAMYWYRQDPGQGLRLIYYSQIVNDFQKGDIAEGYSVSREKKESFPLTVTSAQKNPTAFYLCASSLTGYSGEQFFGPGTRLTVL.

V and J are TRBV6-2 or TRBV6-3 and TRBJ2-5; 8 bases map to TRBD2. The CDR3 loop spans 14 amino acids. Looked up from germline, CDR1 is MNHEY and CDR2 is SVGEGT. V trimming: 6 bases; J trimming: 4 bases; junction bases outside the gene matches: 7. This chain's CDR3 is CASSPGGPRETQYF. The CDR3 nucleotides are TGTGCCAGCAGCCCGGGGGGGCCGCGAGAGACCCAGTACTTC.

The gene calls are TRBV27 and TRBJ1-1, with TRBD1 as a possible D gene (5 bases). This CDR3 has 14 residues. Germline-derived CDR1 and CDR2 are MNHEY and SMNVEV (reference sequence). The V and J ends lost 5 bases and 6 bases respectively, with 16 bases between them. CDR3 loop: CASSASGARAEAFF. CDR3 in DNA: TGTGCCAGCAGTGCTTCTGGGGCCCGGGCTGAAGCTTTCTTT.

The V gene is TRBV29-1, the J gene TRBJ1-2; unclear D gene. Germline-derived CDR1 and CDR2 are SQVTM and ANQGSEA. CDR3 size: 10 residues. V lost 4 bases and J 8 bases, leaving 8 bases between the germline ends. DNA of the CDR3: TGCAGCGTTGCCGGTGAGGGCTACACCTTC. Its translation is CSVAGEGYTF.

In nucleotides, the CDR3 is TGTGCCAGCAGTTACTCGATTAAGACAGAGAATGAGCAGTTCTTC. This codes for CASSYSIKTENEQFF. The chain employs TRBV6-6 and TRBJ2-1; tentatively, D is TRBD1 (5 bases). This CDR3 has 15 residues. The germline V gene encodes CDR1 MNHNY and CDR2 SVGAGI (reference sequence). Trimming took off 0 bases at V and 7 bases at J, with 13 bases between the two ends.

The chain has TRBV11-2 and TRBJ1-5, with TRBD1 identical over 9 bases. This CDR3 comprises 14 residues. The V segment lost 5 bases and the J segment 10 bases; nucleotides outside the gene matches: 9. CDR1 is SGHAT, CDR2 FQNNGV, per germline. In DNA form, the CDR3 reads TGTGCCAGCAGCCCCGGGACAGGGATAGCACCCCAGCATTTT. Protein sequence: CASSPGTGIAPQHF.

J is TRBJ2-5 and V is TRBV6-6; D ambiguous. The germline V and J ends were trimmed by 9 bases and 5 bases, with 10 bases remaining between them. Germline CDR1 reads MNHNY; CDR2 reads SVGAGI (reference sequence). This CDR3 contains 11 residues. The CDR3 nucleotides are TGTGCCAGTTCTTCGTCGGAGACCCAGTACTTC. Its protein product is CASSSSETQYF.

The CDR3 spells CASSLADRGHYEQYF. The CDR3 coding sequence is TGTGCCAGCAGCTTAGCGGACAGGGGGCACTACGAGCAGTACTTC. The rearrangement links TRBV11-2 to TRBJ2-7; 11 bases align to TRBD1. The V segment lost 1 base and the J segment 3 bases; nucleotides outside the gene matches: 2. In germline, CDR1 is SGHAT, CDR2 FQNNGV. The CDR3 sequence is 15 residues long. Full variable domain (outside the CDR3, taken from reference TRBV11-2 and TRBJ2-7): EAGVAQSPRYKIIEKRQSVAFWCNPISGHATLYWYQQILGQGPKLLIQFQNNGVVDDSQLPKDRFSAERLKGVDSTLKIQPAKLEDSAVYLCASSLADRGHYEQYFGPGTRLTVT.

This chain joins TRBV5-5 and TRBJ1-1, with a weak D call TRBD1 (5 bases). The V end was cut by 3 bases, the J end by 0 bases, with 15 bases between. Per germline, CDR1 SGHKS and CDR2 YYEKEE (reference sequence). This CDR3 has 16 amino acids. The CDR3 spells CASSYGASGVNTEAFF. The DNA for the CDR3 is TGTGCCAGCAGCTATGGGGCTTCGGGAGTGAACACTGAAGCTTTCTTT.

The V and J genes are TRBV21-1 and TRBJ1-4; the table's TRBD1 call for D was not verified on the DNA. TRBV21-1 is marked as a pseudogene. The CDR3 runs 13 residues. The CDR3 protein is CASSGQGHEKLFF. CDR3 coding DNA: TGTGCCAGCAGTGGACAGGGGCATGAAAAACTGTTTTTT.

The chain joins TRBV5-4 to TRBJ2-4; the match to TRBD1 covers 9 bases. Trimming removed 4 bases from V and 7 bases from J; junction bases left unmatched: 9. Germline lookup yields CDR1 SGHNT and CDR2 YYREEE (reference sequence). The CDR3 runs 15 residues. The DNA for the CDR3 is TGTGCCAGCAGCCTCGGGACAGGGATTGCGAACATTCAGTACTTC. Protein: CASSLGTGIANIQYF.

The chain recombines TRBV3-1 (or the pseudogene TRBV3-2) with TRBJ1-2; D is possibly TRBD1 (6 bases). Germline-derived CDR1 and CDR2 are LGHDT and YNNKEL (reference sequence). The CDR3 loop spans 12 amino acids. The germline V and J ends were trimmed by 5 bases and 8 bases, with 12 bases remaining between them. The chain's CDR3 is CASSRTGTGYTF. The CDR3, as DNA: TGTGCCAGCAGCAGAACGGGGACAGGCTACACCTTC.